The entry below gives a single TCR beta chain sequence along with its context. This entry comes from a study of blood T cells in healthy people across ages. PCR was performed a second time for about 7 to 12 cycles using a sample-barcoded 5' primer and a J-beta primer mix. TCRdb recomputed calls from the 5' RACE reads with MiXCR, one row per CDR3 protein. The data hold 800,000 to 950,000 distinct CDR3 sequences, with about 36% observed a single time. Germline V lookup: CDR1 DFQATT, CDR2 SNEGSKA (reference sequence). Trimming pared 4 bases from V and 7 bases from J, leaving 8 bases between. This CDR3 has 11 amino acids.

The rearrangement uses TRBV20-1 and TRBJ2-1; the D is unclear. This clonotype originated in a man younger than 35 in good health. Sequencing was done on a sample of blood. Here the CDR3 reads CSAISENEQFF. The CDR3 DNA follows: TGCAGTGCTATCTCCGAGAATGAGCAGTTCTTC.